This record covers a single T cell receptor beta chain. It lacks a known antigen. No quality values exist for individual bases; no much larger clone is one base distant. This sample is part of a study of blood T cell repertoires in COVID-19 (dated by TCRdb to the early 2020s). Notes on the research overall: Samples covering the acute and convalescent phases of COVID-19 were provided by collaborators in the United States, Italy and Spain. Nearly every sample came with metadata listing a de-identified subject ID, COVID-19 status, age in years and sex. The material from the prospective study consisted of cDNA or gDNA derived from T cells, B-cell-depleted T cells, or PBMCs. The repertoires were made available in a free public database intended to serve as a resource for research on the immune response to SARS-CoV-2. HLA class I and class II types, where available, came from metadata supplied by the sample provider rather than from assay-based typing. The samples were drawn from two sources: the first 160 participants of the ongoing ImmuneRACE study, and 1,200 or so subjects contributed by 6 global collaborators. Deeply sampled blood TCRbeta repertoires from subjects exposed to, actively infected with, or recovered from COVID-19 were included in the dataset.

The immunoSEQ Assay, a bias-controlled multiplex PCR, was used to amplify TCRbeta CDR3 regions from genomic DNA. From the authors' description of their analysis: Nucleated cell counts per sample were estimated from amplification of reference gene primers within the assay. To quantify the absolute abundance of each unique TCRbeta CDR3 rearrangement, sequence reads were collapsed and filtered. For each sample, productive Simpson clonality was calculated as the square root of Simpson's diversity index across productive rearrangements. TCRdb carries this immuneACCESS record with in-frame sequences only. Its versions omit some clonotypes, under half of them owing to an unresolved V gene in the studies checked, with the rest unexplained. The V and J calls and clone size were taken over from that table, and D and trimming were inferred from the DNA. Within this sample are about 240,000 clones, with 82% of them counted one time only. About an eighth of the sample is held by the ten biggest clonotypes.

Beyond this particular receptor, the publication reports: The amount of clinical and demographic metadata varied by source and participant and was provided uncurated.

Each collaborating institution followed its own protocols to collect whole blood in K2EDTA tubes. For TCRbeta analysis, collaborators shipped samples in one of three forms: frozen whole blood, isolated PBMCs, or DNA extracted from either of those sample types. CDR1 and CDR2, per the germline V gene, are KGHSH and LQKENI. V is clipped by 2 bases and J by 4 bases, and the sequence between their germline boundaries is 14 bases long. The CDR3 spans 15 residues, from the cysteine through the phenylalanine. CDR3 DNA is the only sequence kept; it has 45 bases, read in frame from the first base. Here the chain combines TRBV18 and TRBJ2-5; the D gene is perhaps TRBD1, from 7 matching bases. The sequence came from a woman aged 60-75 years with active or convalescent COVID-19. The sequenced material came from peripheral blood. The base sequence is TGTGCCAGCTCACCAAAGCGGCAGGGGGGAGAGACCCAGTACTTC. Translated, it reads CASSPKRQGGETQYF.